This T cell receptor (beta chain) was sequenced during a study of blood T cell repertoires in COVID-19. The wider study: Sources were T cells, B-cell-depleted T cells, or PBMCs; the material itself was cDNA or gDNA.

The germline V and J ends were trimmed by 6 bases and 6 bases, with 14 bases remaining between them. The CDR3 runs to 13 residues. Assay: immunoSEQ multiplex PCR; the TCRdb copy retains only in-frame clones and omits some. The data contain over 200,000 clones, around 90% of them singletons. The clonotype originates from a man aged 60 to 69 who had recovered from COVID-19. Sequenced input: peripheral blood. The chain links TRBV12-3 or TRBV12-4 to TRBJ1-2, with a weak D call TRBD1 (6 bases). CDR3 sequence reads: CASSRGGSDGYTF. The CDR3, as DNA: TGTGCCAGCAGCCGAGGGGGTTCCGATGGCTACACCTTC.